This T cell receptor beta chain came from a study of circulating and synovial CD4+ cells in juvenile arthritis (dated by TCRdb to between 2012 and 2015). For the wider study: Within each patient, the study compared the TCRbeta CDR3 repertoires of three groups: circulating HLA-DR+ CD4 T cells, bulk blood CD4 T cells, and synovial CD4 T cells. The goal of repertoire sequencing was to confirm that a circulating synovial-like CD4 T cell subset was enriched in synovial clonotypes.

Overall study outcomes, separate from this receptor: Compared with bulk blood CD4 repertoires, both the synovial and the circulating pathogenic-like lymphocyte repertoires were less diverse, and some CPL samples were as oligoclonal as synovium. Because T cell genome counts in CPL samples and bulk blood CD4 samples differed by at least an order of magnitude, sample-size effects were addressed. Traditional Vbeta family usage analysis did not detect the difference between circulating pathogenic-like lymphocytes and bulk blood T cells. Circulating pathogenic-like lymphocytes were found to cluster with synovial T cells, and a substantially higher fraction of CDR3 sequences was shared with synovium by circulating pathogenic-like lymphocytes than by bulk blood. Because overlap with synovium rose as sequencing depth increased, the measured fractions of shared clonotypes likely underestimated the overlap of the full repertoire.

Receptor libraries were prepared by the immunoSEQ multiplex PCR assay. TCRbeta CDR3 sequencing was carried out by an external provider as a commercial service. Under the source paper's analysis protocol: Productive nucleotide sequences and amino acid sequences obtained through in silico translation were used in the analyses. Diversity was quantified by Renyi entropy over a range of alpha values, with sample size equalised by taking the median of 200 repeated subsamples. Pairwise repertoire distance was calculated as one minus the Chao-modified Jaccard index to correct for under-sampling and was used for clustering. Frequency-weighted overlap with synovial clonotypes was calculated across 200 sample sizes, using 200 draws without replacement for each, and the value reported was the one at the size of the smaller sample. Not all clones reach the TCRdb copy of this immuneACCESS table, which keeps in-frame sequences only. Checked studies attribute under half of the gap to unresolved V genes and leave the rest unexplained. Clonal size and the V and J genes are those of that table, whereas D and trimming came from the DNA. This sample gives tens of thousands of clones in total; about 94% of them show up just once. 0.55% to 0.85% of the sample is in the top ten clones.

Points on this clone: Its recognized antigen is unknown. Base qualities are not recorded, but no much larger clone differs from it by a single base.

The sequenced samples were obtained from patients with active juvenile idiopathic arthritis. Cells were sorted immediately after thawing, with dead cells excluded using Live/Dead Fixable Near-IR Stain. This receptor was identified in a human donor with juvenile idiopathic arthritis. The sample taken for sequencing was CD4+ T cells from blood.

The CDR3 is CASSLGFGQGNTGELFF. The DNA sequence is as follows: TGTGCCAGCAGCTTAGGTTTCGGACAGGGGAACACCGGGGAGCTGTTTTTT. This receptor chain uses TRBV7-3 and TRBJ2-2, with 8 bases matching TRBD1. CDR1 and CDR2, looked up from the germline V gene, are SGHTA and FQGTGA. There are 17 amino acids in the CDR3, from cysteine to phenylalanine inclusive. Here the CDR3 DNA is all that survives: 51 bases in frame from base 1. V loses 2 bases at its end and J loses 1 base; junction bases beyond the gene matches: 6.